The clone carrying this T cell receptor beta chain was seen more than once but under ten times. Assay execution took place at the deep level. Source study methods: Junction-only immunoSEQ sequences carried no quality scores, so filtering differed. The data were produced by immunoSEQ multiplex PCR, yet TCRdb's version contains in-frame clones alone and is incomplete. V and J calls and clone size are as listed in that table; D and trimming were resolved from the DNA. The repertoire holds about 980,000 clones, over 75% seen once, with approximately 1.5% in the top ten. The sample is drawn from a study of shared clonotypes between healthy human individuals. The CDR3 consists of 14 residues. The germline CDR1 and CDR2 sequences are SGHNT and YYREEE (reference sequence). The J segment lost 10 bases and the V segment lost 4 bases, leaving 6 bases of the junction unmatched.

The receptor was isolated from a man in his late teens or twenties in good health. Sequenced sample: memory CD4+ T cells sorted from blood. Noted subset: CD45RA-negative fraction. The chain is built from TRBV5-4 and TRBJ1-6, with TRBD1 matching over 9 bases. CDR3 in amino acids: CASSADRGKSPLHF. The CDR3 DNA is TGTGCCAGCAGCGCGGACAGGGGAAAGTCACCCCTCCACTTT.